A selection of T cell receptor beta chains follows, all from one sample in a study of cytomegalovirus exposure and HLA in healthy donors. The repertoire was sequenced with immunoSEQ multiplex PCR; TCRdb's copy has only in-frame clones and lacks some. Among about 150,000 clones listed, roughly three quarters were seen once. The material sequenced was PBMCs. The receptors derive from a man aged 25 to 40 in good health and CMV-seropositive. Each CDR3 is given with its conserved first and last residue. The D gene is left open where the match is weak. Rows may omit the clone size; those that give it use once, few, many or a size class.

>TRBV10-2|TRBJ1-1|NA|NA
CASSDQGARTEAFF
TGCGCCAGCAGTGATCAAGGGGCCCGAACTGAAGCTTTCTTT
>TRBV10-3|TRBJ1-4|TRBD1|NA
CAISEGGGNEKLFF
TGTGCCATCAGTGAAGGGGGCGGTAATGAAAAACTGTTTTTT
>TRBV6-6|TRBJ2-7|NA|NA
CASSKGLPHSGEQYF
TGTGCCAGCAGTAAGGGACTCCCTCATTCTGGCGAGCAGTACTTC
>TRBV5-1|TRBJ2-7|TRBD1|NA
CASSYRDRGLEQYF
TGCGCCAGCAGCTACCGGGACAGGGGCCTAGAGCAGTACTTC
>TRBV5-1|TRBJ2-3|NA|once
CASSSRPQVTDTQYF
TGCGCCAGCAGCTCCCGTCCTCAGGTCACAGATACGCAGTATTTT
>TRBV25-1|TRBJ2-7|TRBD1|NA
CASSEYPGTEAYEQYF
TGTGCCAGCAGTGAATACCCCGGGACAGAGGCCTACGAGCAGTACTTC
>TRBV6-1|TRBJ2-2|NA|NA
CASNNRINTGELFF
TGTGCCAGCAATAACAGGATTAACACCGGGGAGCTGTTTTTT
>TRBV15|TRBJ2-6|TRBD2|NA
CATSSGLAHGGSGANVLTF
TGTGCCACCAGCAGCGGACTAGCGCATGGTGGTTCTGGGGCCAACGTCCTGACTTTC
>TRBV10-1|TRBJ2-1|NA|NA
CASSETPPISGSYNEQFF
TGCGCCAGCAGTGAAACCCCCCCCATTTCAGGCTCCTACAATGAGCAGTTCTTC
>TRBV7-8|TRBJ2-7|NA|NA
CASSLRGGNGYEQYF
TGTGCCAGCAGCTTAAGGGGCGGGAATGGCTACGAGCAGTACTTC
>TRBV29-1|TRBJ2-5|NA|NA
CSVFPQETQYF
TGCAGCGTTTTTCCTCAAGAGACCCAGTACTTC
>TRBV6-5|TRBJ2-1|TRBD2|NA
CASSYSKREVPGEQFF
TGTGCCAGCAGTTACTCTAAGCGGGAGGTCCCGGGTGAGCAGTTCTTC
>TRBV30|TRBJ1-2|NA|NA
CAWSRGGRERGYGYTF
TGTGCCTGGAGTAGGGGGGGCAGGGAACGGGGCTATGGCTACACCTTC
>TRBV5-1|TRBJ1-1|NA|NA
CASSSPDTDVSNTEAFF
TGCGCCAGCAGCTCCCCGGACACGGATGTTTCGAACACTGAAGCTTTCTTT
>TRBV11-2|TRBJ1-1|NA|NA
CASSASGDTEAFF
TGTGCCAGCAGCGCCTCAGGGGACACTGAAGCTTTCTTT
>TRBV2|TRBJ2-7|TRBD1|NA
CASRTSGGTPSYEQYF
TGTGCCAGCAGGACCTCAGGGGGCACACCCTCCTACGAGCAGTACTTC
>TRBV27|TRBJ1-5|TRBD1|once
CASSSGTGVLRPQHF
TGTGCCAGCAGTTCAGGAACAGGGGTATTACGGCCCCAGCATTTT
>TRBV30|TRBJ1-1|TRBD1|NA
CAWTEAGGENTEAFF
TGTGCCTGGACCGAAGCAGGGGGCGAAAACACTGAAGCTTTCTTT
>TRBV5-1|TRBJ2-5|NA|NA
CASSKSQDSAGETQYF
TGCGCCAGCAGCAAATCCCAGGACTCAGCCGGGGAGACCCAGTACTTC
>TRBV7-9|TRBJ1-5|TRBD1|NA
CASTTGVAQPQHF
TGTGCCAGCACTACAGGGGTAGCTCAGCCCCAGCATTTT
>TRBV2|TRBJ2-4|NA|NA
CASSGVGEGDIQYF
TGTGCCAGCAGTGGGGTGGGGGAGGGGGACATTCAGTACTTC
>TRBV19|TRBJ2-2|NA|NA
CASSANLGLNTGELFF
TGTGCCAGTAGTGCGAACCTGGGACTTAACACCGGGGAGCTGTTTTTT
>TRBV6-5|TRBJ1-2|NA|NA
CASSYAATLGYGYTF
TGTGCCAGCAGTTACGCTGCAACTCTCGGCTATGGCTACACCTTC
>TRBV11-3|TRBJ2-1|TRBD2|NA
CASSSLAGGSYNEQFF
TGTGCCAGCAGCTCGCTAGCGGGAGGCTCCTACAATGAGCAGTTCTTC
>TRBV19|TRBJ1-5|NA|NA
CASSSIADVNQPQHF
TGTGCCAGTAGTTCCATCGCAGATGTCAATCAGCCCCAGCATTTT
>TRBV6-6|TRBJ1-5|NA|once
CASSSVASNQPQHF
TGTGCCAGCAGTTCGGTCGCAAGCAATCAGCCCCAGCATTTT
>TRBV5-1|TRBJ2-3|TRBD2|NA
CASSSQGMWEGPDTQYF
TGCGCCAGCAGCTCCCAAGGAATGTGGGAGGGTCCAGATACGCAGTATTTT
>TRBV27|TRBJ2-7|TRBD2|NA
CASSLGLAGGGEQYF
TGTGCCAGCAGTTTAGGACTAGCGGGAGGAGGGGAGCAGTACTTC
>TRBV5-6|TRBJ2-6|NA|NA
CASSYGSSGANVLTF
TGTGCCAGCAGTTACGGGAGCTCTGGGGCCAACGTCCTGACTTTC
>TRBV6-5|TRBJ1-3|NA|NA
CASSPLQGTGNTIYF
TGTGCCAGCAGCCCGCTTCAGGGTACCGGAAACACCATATATTTT
>TRBV5-4|TRBJ2-4|TRBD2|NA
CASSLGASGRSNIQYF
TGTGCCAGCAGCTTGGGGGCTAGCGGGAGGTCAAACATTCAGTACTTC
>TRBV5-1|TRBJ2-1|NA|NA
CASSRDSQSSYNEQFF
TGCGCCAGCAGTAGAGACAGCCAGAGCTCCTACAATGAGCAGTTCTTC
>TRBV28|TRBJ2-7|NA|NA
CASSERGYEQYF
TGTGCCAGCAGTGAAAGGGGTTACGAGCAGTACTTC
>TRBV12-5|TRBJ2-3|TRBD1|NA
CASGLGDRVDTQYF
TGTGCTAGTGGTTTAGGGGACAGGGTAGATACGCAGTATTTT
>TRBV11-3|TRBJ1-1|NA|once
CASSWTLNTEAFF
TGTGCCAGCAGCTGGACACTAAACACTGAAGCTTTCTTT
>TRBV6-1|TRBJ2-7|NA|NA
CASSEGTNEQYF
TGTGCCAGCAGTGAAGGAACAAACGAGCAGTACTTC
>TRBV6-4|TRBJ2-3|NA|NA
CASSEESTDTQYF
TGTGCCAGCAGTGAGGAGAGCACAGATACGCAGTATTTT
>TRBV9|TRBJ1-1|TRBD1|NA
CASSVAGQGVTEAFF
TGTGCCAGCAGCGTAGCGGGGCAGGGGGTCACTGAAGCTTTCTTT
>TRBV19|TRBJ1-5|TRBD1|NA
CASRDRGRHQPQHF
TGTGCCAGTAGGGACAGGGGGCGACACCAGCCCCAGCATTTT
>TRBV9|TRBJ2-3|TRBD2|NA
CASSVAGGLAGRSDTQYF
TGTGCCAGCAGCGTAGCAGGGGGACTAGCGGGGAGGTCGGATACGCAGTATTTT
>TRBV30|TRBJ2-5|NA|NA
CAWGGETQYF
TGTGCCTGGGGGGGGGAGACCCAGTACTTC
>TRBV29-1|TRBJ2-3|NA|NA
CSVVVGGNTDTQYF
TGCAGCGTTGTGGTGGGAGGAAACACAGATACGCAGTATTTT
>TRBV5-6|TRBJ2-5|TRBD2|NA
CASSWTGLAGGETQYF
TGTGCCAGCAGCTGGACGGGACTAGCGGGAGGAGAGACCCAGTACTTC
>TRBV5-1|TRBJ2-4|NA|few
CASSSEGAAGNIQYF
TGCGCCAGCAGCTCGGAAGGGGCGGCGGGGAACATTCAGTACTTC
>TRBV19|TRBJ1-1|TRBD1|NA
CASSIVAGGINTEAFF
TGTGCCAGTAGTATAGTGGCAGGGGGTATTAACACTGAAGCTTTCTTT
>TRBV5-6|TRBJ1-4|TRBD1|NA
CASSLGTGVGEKLFF
TGTGCCAGCAGCTTGGGGACAGGGGTTGGTGAAAAACTGTTTTTT
>TRBV6-6|TRBJ2-7|TRBD1|once
CASIAGTGGYEQYF
TGTGCCAGCATCGCCGGGACAGGGGGCTACGAGCAGTACTTC
>TRBV27|TRBJ2-7|NA|NA
CAISRGGIPYEQYF
TGTGCCATATCACGGGGCGGGATCCCTTACGAGCAGTACTTC
>TRBV2|TRBJ2-1|NA|NA
CASSRDPSSYNEQFF
TGTGCCAGCAGTCGGGATCCGAGCTCCTACAATGAGCAGTTCTTC
>TRBV27|TRBJ1-1|TRBD1|few
CASRGTAMNTEAFF
TGTGCCAGCAGGGGGACAGCTATGAACACTGAAGCTTTCTTT
>TRBV28|TRBJ2-7|TRBD1|few
CASSFRVGTGEQYF
TGTGCCAGCAGTTTTAGGGTCGGGACAGGCGAGCAGTACTTC